This entry features one TCR beta chain sequence. Its specificity is not known. The sample originates from a study of blood T cells in healthy people across ages. The study's findings and limits: Older individuals had lower TCR beta diversity per million T cells (the decline was roughly linear). Using unsorted PBMCs precluded a conclusive naive versus antigen-experienced comparison. Diversity of TCR beta correlated strongly with naive T cell percentage.

Total RNA was isolated from each sample in quantities of at least 6 micrograms. Germline V gene lookup returns CDR1 LGHDT and CDR2 YNNKEL (reference sequence). The CDR3 is made up of 13 amino acids. V dropped 0 bases and J dropped 11 bases, with 13 bases sitting between them. The use of a sample-barcoded 5' primer and a J-beta primer mix characterized a second PCR of about 7 to 12 cycles. TCRdb analysed the 5' RACE reads with MiXCR anew, one entry per CDR3 protein. The sample yields 1.5 million to 2 million distinct CDR3 sequences, 28% seen once. The chain uses TRBV3-1 and TRBJ1-1, with D unclear. The TCR sequence derives from a woman aged 25 to 45 in good health. The sample taken for sequencing was blood. DNA of the CDR3: TGTGCCAGCAGCCAAGATAGACCTCGTCGGGCTTTCTTT. Protein product: CASSQDRPRRAFF.